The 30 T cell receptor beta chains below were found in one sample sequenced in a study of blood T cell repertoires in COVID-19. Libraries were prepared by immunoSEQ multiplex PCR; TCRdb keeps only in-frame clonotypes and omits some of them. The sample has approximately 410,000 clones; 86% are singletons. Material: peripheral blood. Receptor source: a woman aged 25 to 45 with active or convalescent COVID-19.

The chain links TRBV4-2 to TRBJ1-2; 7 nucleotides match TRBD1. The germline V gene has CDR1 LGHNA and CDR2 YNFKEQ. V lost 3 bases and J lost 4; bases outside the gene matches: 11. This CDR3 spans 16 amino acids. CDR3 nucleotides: TGTGCCAGCAGCCACGTGGGGACAGAGAGTTTCTATGGCTACACCTTC. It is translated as CASSHVGTESFYGYTF.

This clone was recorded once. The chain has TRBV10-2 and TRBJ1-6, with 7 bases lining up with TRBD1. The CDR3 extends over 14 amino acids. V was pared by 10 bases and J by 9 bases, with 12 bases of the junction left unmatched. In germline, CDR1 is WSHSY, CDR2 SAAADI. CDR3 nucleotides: TGCGCCACGACGGGGGGGACAGTCGGTTCACCCCTCCACTTT. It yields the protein CATTGGTVGSPLHF.

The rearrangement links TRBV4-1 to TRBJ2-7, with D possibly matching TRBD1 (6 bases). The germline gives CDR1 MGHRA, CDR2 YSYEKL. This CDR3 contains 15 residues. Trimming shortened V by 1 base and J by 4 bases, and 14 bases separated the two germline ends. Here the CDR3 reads CASSQVGRGDYEQYF. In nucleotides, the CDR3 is TGCGCCAGCAGCCAAGTGGGCAGGGGCGATTACGAGCAGTACTTC.

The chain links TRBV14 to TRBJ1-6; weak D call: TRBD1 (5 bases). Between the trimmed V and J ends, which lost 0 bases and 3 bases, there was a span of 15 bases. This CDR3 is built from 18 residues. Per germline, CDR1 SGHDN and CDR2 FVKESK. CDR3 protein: CASSQDPPGSVYNSPLHF. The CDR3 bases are TGTGCCAGCAGCCAAGATCCCCCAGGGTCAGTCTATAATTCACCCCTCCACTTT.

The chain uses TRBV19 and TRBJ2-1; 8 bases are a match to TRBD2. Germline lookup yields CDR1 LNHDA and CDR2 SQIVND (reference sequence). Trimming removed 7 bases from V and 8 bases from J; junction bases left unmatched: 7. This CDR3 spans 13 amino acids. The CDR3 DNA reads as TGTGCCAGTACACAAAGCGGGAGCGATGAGCAGTTCTTC. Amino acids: CASTQSGSDEQFF.

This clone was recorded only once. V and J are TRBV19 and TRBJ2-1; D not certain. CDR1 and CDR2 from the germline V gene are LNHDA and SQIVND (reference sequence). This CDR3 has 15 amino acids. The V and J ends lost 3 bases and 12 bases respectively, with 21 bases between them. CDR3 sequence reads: CASSMRSSSTGGQFF. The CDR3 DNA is TGTGCCAGTAGTATGCGCAGCTCCTCTACGGGTGGGCAGTTCTTC.

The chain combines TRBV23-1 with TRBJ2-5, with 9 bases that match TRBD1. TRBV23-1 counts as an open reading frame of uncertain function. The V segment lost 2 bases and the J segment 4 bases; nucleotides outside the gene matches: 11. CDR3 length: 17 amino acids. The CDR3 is CASSQVGRQGGRETQYF. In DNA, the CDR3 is TGCGCCAGCAGTCAAGTAGGTAGACAGGGGGGACGAGAGACCCAGTACTTC.

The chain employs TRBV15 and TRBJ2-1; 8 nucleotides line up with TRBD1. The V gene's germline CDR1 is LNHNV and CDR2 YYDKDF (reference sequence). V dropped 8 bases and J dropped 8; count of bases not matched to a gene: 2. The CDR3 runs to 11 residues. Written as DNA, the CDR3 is TGTGCCACCCAGGGGGCGCATGAGCAGTTCTTC. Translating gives CATQGAHEQFF.

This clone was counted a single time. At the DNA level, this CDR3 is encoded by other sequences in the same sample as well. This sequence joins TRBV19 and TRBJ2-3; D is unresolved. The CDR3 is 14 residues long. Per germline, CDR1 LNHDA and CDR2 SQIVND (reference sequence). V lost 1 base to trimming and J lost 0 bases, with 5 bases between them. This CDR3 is CASSIGQSTDTQYF. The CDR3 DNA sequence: TGTGCCAGTAGTATAGGGCAGAGCACAGATACGCAGTATTTT.

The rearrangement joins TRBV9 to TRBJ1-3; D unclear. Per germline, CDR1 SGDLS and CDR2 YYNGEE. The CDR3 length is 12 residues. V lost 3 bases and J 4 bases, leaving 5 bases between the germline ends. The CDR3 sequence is CASSASGNTIYF. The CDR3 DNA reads TGTGCCAGCAGCGCATCCGGAAACACCATATATTTT.

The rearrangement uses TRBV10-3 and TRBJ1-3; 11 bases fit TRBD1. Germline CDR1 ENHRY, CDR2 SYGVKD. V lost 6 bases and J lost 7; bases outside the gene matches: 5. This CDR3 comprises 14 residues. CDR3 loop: CAISGQGARNTIYF. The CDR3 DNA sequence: TGTGCCATCAGCGGACAGGGGGCGCGGAACACCATATATTTT.

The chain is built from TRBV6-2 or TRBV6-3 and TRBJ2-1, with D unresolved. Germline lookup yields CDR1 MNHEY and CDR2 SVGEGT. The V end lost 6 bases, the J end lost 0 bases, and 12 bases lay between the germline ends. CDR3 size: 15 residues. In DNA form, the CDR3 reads TGTGCCAGCAGGCCTCGACTCAACTCCTACAATGAGCAGTTCTTC. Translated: CASRPRLNSYNEQFF.

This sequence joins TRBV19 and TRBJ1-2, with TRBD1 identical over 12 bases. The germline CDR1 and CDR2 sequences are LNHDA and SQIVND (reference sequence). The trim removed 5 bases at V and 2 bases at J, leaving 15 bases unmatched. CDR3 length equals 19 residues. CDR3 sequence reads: CASSPSPPGQGAQNYGYTF. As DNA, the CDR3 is TGTGCCAGTAGTCCATCCCCTCCGGGACAGGGGGCGCAGAACTATGGCTACACCTTC.

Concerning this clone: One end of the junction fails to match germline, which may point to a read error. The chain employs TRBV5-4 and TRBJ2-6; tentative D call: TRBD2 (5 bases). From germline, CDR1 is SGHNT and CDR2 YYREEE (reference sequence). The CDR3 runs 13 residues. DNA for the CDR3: TGTGCCAGCAGGGGAGCTGGAGCCAACGTCCTGACTTTC. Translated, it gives CASRGAGANVLTF. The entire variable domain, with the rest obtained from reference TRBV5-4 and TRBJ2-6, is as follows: ETGVTQSPTHLIKTRGQQVTLRCSSQSGHNTVSWYQQALGQGPQFIFQYYREEENGRGNFPPRFSGLQFPNYSSELNVNALELDDSALYLCASRGAGANVLTFGAGSRLTVL.

For the CDR3, the DNA is TGTGCCAGCAGCATTAGCGGGGGGCCAGATACGCAGTATTTT. Protein product: CASSISGGPDTQYF. The genes are TRBV21-1 and TRBJ2-3; the table's D call, TRBD2, has no DNA check behind it. TRBV21-1 counts as a pseudogene. This CDR3 spans 14 amino acids.

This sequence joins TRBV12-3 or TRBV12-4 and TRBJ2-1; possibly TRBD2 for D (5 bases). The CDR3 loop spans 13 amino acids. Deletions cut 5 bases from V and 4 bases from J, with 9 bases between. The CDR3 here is CASSHGDYNEQFF. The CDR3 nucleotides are TGTGCCAGCAGTCACGGGGATTACAATGAGCAGTTCTTC.

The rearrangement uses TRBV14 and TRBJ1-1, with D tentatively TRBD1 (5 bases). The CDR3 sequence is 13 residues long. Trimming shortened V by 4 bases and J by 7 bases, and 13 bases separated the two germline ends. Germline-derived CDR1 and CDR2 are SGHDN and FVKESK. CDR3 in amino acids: CASSPSGQVEAFF. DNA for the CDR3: TGTGCCAGCAGCCCATCCGGACAAGTTGAAGCTTTCTTT. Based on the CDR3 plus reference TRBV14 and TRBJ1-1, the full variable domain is EAGVTQFPSHSVIEKGQTVTLRCDPISGHDNLYWYRRVMGKEIKFLLHFVKESKQDESGMPNNRFLAERTGGTYSTLKVQPAELEDSGVYFCASSPSGQVEAFFGQGTRLTVV.

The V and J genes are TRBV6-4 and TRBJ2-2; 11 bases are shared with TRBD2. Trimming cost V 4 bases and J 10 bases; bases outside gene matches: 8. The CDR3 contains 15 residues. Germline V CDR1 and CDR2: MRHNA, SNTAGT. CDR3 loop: CASSGTSGSGEELFF. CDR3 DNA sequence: TGTGCCAGCAGTGGGACTAGCGGGTCGGGCGAGGAGCTGTTTTTT.

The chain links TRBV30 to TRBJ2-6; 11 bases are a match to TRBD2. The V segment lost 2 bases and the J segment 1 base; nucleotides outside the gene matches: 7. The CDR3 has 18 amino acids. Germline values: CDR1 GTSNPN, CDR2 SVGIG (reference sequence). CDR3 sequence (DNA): TGTGCCTGGAGTCTGGGAGCTAGCGGGAGGTCTGGGGCCAACGTCCTGACTTTC. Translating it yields CAWSLGASGRSGANVLTF.

The chain's CDR3 is CASSQDWSGARFF. CDR3 nucleotide sequence: TGTGCCAGCAGCCAAGATTGGTCGGGAGCGAGGTTCTTC. The chain couples TRBV14 to TRBJ2-1, with D maybe TRBD2 (6 bases). Germline assignment: CDR1 SGHDN and CDR2 FVKESK. The length of the CDR3 is 13 residues. Between the trimmed V and J ends, which lost 0 bases and 15 bases, there was a span of 15 bases. The variable domain in full, completed from reference TRBV14 and TRBJ2-1, reads EAGVTQFPSHSVIEKGQTVTLRCDPISGHDNLYWYRRVMGKEIKFLLHFVKESKQDESGMPNNRFLAERTGGTYSTLKVQPAELEDSGVYFCASSQDWSGARFFGPGTRLTVL.

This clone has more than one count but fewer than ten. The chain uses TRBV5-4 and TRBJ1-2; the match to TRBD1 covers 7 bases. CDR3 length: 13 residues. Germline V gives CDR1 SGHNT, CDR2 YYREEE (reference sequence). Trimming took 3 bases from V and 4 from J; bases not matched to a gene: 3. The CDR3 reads CASSSDRTYGYTF. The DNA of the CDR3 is TGTGCCAGCAGCTCGGACAGGACCTATGGCTACACCTTC.

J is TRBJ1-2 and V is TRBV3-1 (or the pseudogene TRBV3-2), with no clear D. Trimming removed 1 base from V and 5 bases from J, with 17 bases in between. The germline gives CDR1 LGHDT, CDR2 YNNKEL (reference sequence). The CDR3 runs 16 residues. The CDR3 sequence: CASSQAVQFATYGYTF. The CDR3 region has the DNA TGTGCCAGCAGCCAAGCCGTACAATTTGCCACGTATGGCTACACCTTC.

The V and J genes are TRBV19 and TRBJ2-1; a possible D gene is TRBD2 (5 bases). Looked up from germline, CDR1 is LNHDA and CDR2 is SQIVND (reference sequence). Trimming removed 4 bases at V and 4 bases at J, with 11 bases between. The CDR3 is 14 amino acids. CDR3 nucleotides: TGTGCCAGTAGTAAGGCGGGCGGTTACAATGAGCAGTTCTTC. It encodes CASSKAGGYNEQFF.

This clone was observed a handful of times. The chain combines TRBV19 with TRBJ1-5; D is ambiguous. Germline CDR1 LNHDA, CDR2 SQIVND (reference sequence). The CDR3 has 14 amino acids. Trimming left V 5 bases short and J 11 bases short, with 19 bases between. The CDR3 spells CASSPNTGAQAQHF. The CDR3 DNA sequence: TGTGCCAGTAGTCCGAACACGGGAGCCCAGGCCCAGCATTTT.

CDR3 residues: CASSPPGLSYEQYF. The CDR3 DNA reads TGTGCCAGCAGTCCACCCGGGTTATCCTACGAGCAGTACTTC. V gene TRBV27 combines with J gene TRBJ2-7; unclear D gene. V lost 5 bases, J lost 1 base, and 12 bases lay in between. CDR3 length equals 14 residues. The V gene's germline CDR1 is MNHEY and CDR2 SMNVEV (reference sequence).

In DNA form, the CDR3 reads TGTGCCACCAGTGATGCGGGGGCCTACAATGAGCAGTTCTTC. Translation gives CATSDAGAYNEQFF. The gene calls are TRBV24-1 and TRBJ2-1, with TRBD2 matching over 7 bases. CDR3 length: 14 residues. V lost 3 bases and J lost 2; bases outside the gene matches: 0. Germline CDR1 and CDR2: KGHDR and SFDVKD.

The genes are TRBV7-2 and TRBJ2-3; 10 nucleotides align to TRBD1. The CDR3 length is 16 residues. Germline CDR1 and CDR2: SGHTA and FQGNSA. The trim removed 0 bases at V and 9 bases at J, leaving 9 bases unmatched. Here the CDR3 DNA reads TGTGCCAGCAGCTTAGCGGACAGGGGGAGTGGTGGGACGCAGTATTTT. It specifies CASSLADRGSGGTQYF.

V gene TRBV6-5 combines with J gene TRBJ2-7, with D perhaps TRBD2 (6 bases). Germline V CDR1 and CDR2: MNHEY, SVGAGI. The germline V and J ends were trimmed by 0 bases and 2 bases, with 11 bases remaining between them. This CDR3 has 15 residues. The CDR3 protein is CASSYSQRATYEQYF. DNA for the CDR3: TGTGCCAGCAGTTACTCCCAGCGGGCGACCTACGAGCAGTACTTC.

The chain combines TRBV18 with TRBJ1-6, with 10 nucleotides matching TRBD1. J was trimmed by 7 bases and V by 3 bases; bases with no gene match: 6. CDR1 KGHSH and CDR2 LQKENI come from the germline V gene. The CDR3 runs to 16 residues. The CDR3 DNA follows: TGTGCCAGCTCACCCGGGACAGGGGTCGAGAATTCACCCCTCCACTTT. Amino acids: CASSPGTGVENSPLHF.

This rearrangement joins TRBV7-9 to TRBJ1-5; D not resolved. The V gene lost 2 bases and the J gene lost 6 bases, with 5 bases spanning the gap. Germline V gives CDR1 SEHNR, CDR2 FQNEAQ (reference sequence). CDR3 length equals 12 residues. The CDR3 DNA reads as TGTGCCAGCAGCTTAAATATTCAGCCCCAGCATTTT. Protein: CASSLNIQPQHF.